This T cell receptor beta chain emerged from a study of identical twins. General study results and limits: Memory repertoires showed no such pattern, whereas abundant cord blood beta clonotypes carried fewer insertions.

As regards this clonotype: Its matching antigen is unknown. Being one base from a much bigger clone, this may be a read error.

The CDR3 loop spans 17 amino acids. Germline values: CDR1 LGHDT, CDR2 YNNKEL (reference sequence). It was template switching that added a universal primer site, and there were unique molecular identifiers on the cDNA. One entry per CDR3 protein results from TCRdb running MiXCR on the 5' RACE reads. The sample lists 450,000 or so distinct CDR3 sequences, about 14% occurring once. The data were also submitted as part of a second study, on yellow fever vaccine responses in identical twins.

Sequenced sample: CD4+ T cells sorted from blood. The source is a woman aged 18 to 35 in good health. The rearrangement uses TRBV3-1 and TRBJ2-2; D not certain. DNA of the CDR3: TGTGCCACCAGCCAAGAATGGCAGAGAGCGAACACCGGGGAGCTGTTTTTT. This gives the protein CATSQEWQRANTGELFF.